The TCR beta chain under discussion was sequenced for a study of radiation and T cells in renal cell carcinoma. The method was immunoSEQ multiplex PCR; TCRdb's version includes in-frame clones alone and lacks a portion of them. The sample contains roughly 160,000 clones, about 87% of which appear only once. Study conclusions and caveats: From baseline, blood top tumor clonotypes peaked at 2 weeks post-radiation. Without pretreatment biopsies, baseline tumor clonotype presence was undetermined.

Turning to this clone: Its antigen is unknown.

Sample time point: blood 4 weeks post-SBRT, at nephrectomy. Noted treatment: 15 Gy SBRT to primary tumor, nephrectomy 4 weeks later. Nephrectomy followed 15 Gy stereotactic body radiation by 4 weeks. Serial blood draws occurred at baseline and 2 and 4 weeks post-SBRT. Germline CDR1 and CDR2: SQVTM and ANQGSEA. The CDR3 loop spans 12 amino acids. V was cut by 7 bases and J by 5 bases, with 13 bases left in between. The source of this sequence is a woman aged 45-59 years with renal cell carcinoma. The chain uses TRBV29-1 and TRBJ2-3; D perhaps matches TRBD2 (7 bases). Sequencing used blood, obtained from a patient whose treatment included radiotherapy and nephrectomy. The CDR3 sequence: CSGGGPGDTQYF. The CDR3 DNA is TGCAGCGGGGGGGGGCCTGGAGATACGCAGTATTTT.